Described below is a single TCR beta chain sequence and its context. There is no known antigen for this receptor. Qualities for individual bases were not recorded, and no much larger clone is one base off. This sample is drawn from a study of shared clonotypes between healthy human individuals (dated by TCRdb to 2020 to 2021). Context from the whole study: The cohort included a few men and a couple of women between 18 and 49 years of age. Per donor, three plates each were used for CD4 naive and CD4 memory, two for CD8 naive, and one for CD8 memory. To estimate repertoire size and how much clonotypes are shared between individuals, the study performed deep sequencing of blood TCR repertoires from five healthy adults. Different laboratories and diverse techniques were used to prepare libraries and sequence TCR repertoires, to increase sequencing depth and limit assay-specific biases. Leukapheresis yielded between about 0.94 and 9.5 billion PBMCs per donor. The study at large found these results: Sampling was restricted to blood, and TCR repertoires in tissues likely differ from the TCR repertoires found in blood. Rarefaction of sorted-subset datasets indicated incomplete sequencing despite the large sequencing depth. About 5% of naive CD4, around 3.5% of naive CD8, about 2.4% of memory CD4, and less than 0.45% of memory CD8 clonotypes were shared across several donors. Pairwise subsampling led to the expectation that sequencing depth would affect the degree of clonotype sharing among donors. Because the study included a small number of donors, the genetic and exposure-history diversity represented was limited. Compared with non-shared clonotypes, clonotypes shared by all four sorted-subset donors had higher generation probabilities. Estimated clonotype richness was generally larger for naive than for memory subsets.

CD8 naive samples were CD45RO-negative cells positively selected for CCR7, giving a CD45RA+CCR7+ population that excluded TemRA cells. Donors were healthy HIV-negative adults with no recently reported acute infections or vaccinations. All donors were Caucasian adults living in Nashville, Tennessee, USA. Blood was obtained by leukapheresis, after which PBMCs were separated by Ficoll-Histopaque density gradient centrifugation and cryopreserved in liquid nitrogen vapor phase. Purity and quantity of every magnetically sorted T cell population were checked by analytical flow cytometry. From each sorted fraction, genomic DNA was isolated and quantified by UV absorbance on a Nanodrop 2000c. Using the deep immunoSEQ assay, TCR CDR3 regions were amplified from genomic DNA by multiplex PCR. Extracted genomic DNA from each cell subset was distributed evenly across all wells of several immunoSEQ 96-well plates, and each plate was treated as a replicate. For sorted subsets, each replicate PCR was loaded with 200 ng genomic DNA, equivalent to 25,000 to 35,000 T cell genomes. Purified libraries were measured with a Qubit 3.0 fluorometer, size-checked on a Bioanalyzer 2100, and measured again with the KAPA Library Quantification kit. Every immunoSEQ 96-well plate was sequenced on a dedicated single-read 150-cycle Illumina NextSeq 550 flow cell. The original methods were these. The immunoSEQ output contained only junctional sequences without quality scores, so filtering could not match that applied to full-length reads. To assign V/J genes and CDR3, sequences were annotated against IMGT germline references using PyIR, a Python wrapper for IgBLAST v1.9. Any read was removed if the V/J assignment was weak (E-value above 1e-6), the CDR3 was missing, or the read contained stop codons, out-of-frame junctions, or ambiguous translated residues. V3J clonotypes were defined as sequences sharing an identical inferred V gene, J gene, and CDR3 amino acid sequence. To compute the percentage overlap between repertoires, the number of shared unique clonotypes was divided by the size of the smaller repertoire. RTK rarefaction, the Chao1 estimator, and Recon v2.1 estimates of unobserved clonotypes were used to assess repertoire richness. Generation probabilities were computed with OLGA for all TCRbeta clonotypes obtained by the gDNA method from several donors. What TCRdb holds here is the immuneACCESS table cut down to in-frame rearrangements. Part of the clones is not present; checked against another copy, under half of the missing clones reflect an unresolved V gene, and the others are unexplained. V, J and clone size derive from that table, while D and trimming were established from the DNA sequence. For this sample there are around 650,000 clones; approximately 96% appear just once. The top ten constitute roughly 0.1% of the sample.

From the cysteine through the phenylalanine, the CDR3 covers 15 amino acids. Only the CDR3 portion is preserved as DNA: 45 bases, with reading frame beginning at the first base. Based on the germline V gene (reference sequence), the CDR1 and CDR2 sequences are SEHNR and FQNEAQ. Germline trimming amounts to 5 bases on V and 5 bases on J, with 7 as the count of junction bases outside the gene matches. The source is a woman aged 25 to 45 in good health. The sequencing input was naive CD8+ T cells sorted from blood. According to the study, the label for this sample's cell subset or site signals: CD45RA+CCR7+. Recombination joined TRBV7-9 with TRBJ2-2; TRBD2 agrees with 8 junctional bases. CDR3 sequence: CASSPERELTGELFF. The DNA sequence reads TGTGCCAGCAGCCCCGAGCGGGAGCTAACCGGGGAGCTGTTTTTT.